This T cell receptor beta chain is from a study of cytomegalovirus exposure and HLA in healthy donors. Study results and caveats: Listed as cytomegalovirus-associated were 150 or so TCR beta chains. Later, an analysis found that TCR clusters from the first cohort tended to co-occur in the roughly 130 validation repertoires.

The CDR3 loop spans 17 amino acids. J lost 2 bases, V lost 3 bases, and 9 bases had no gene match. CDR1 and CDR2 (germline): SNHLY, FYNNEI. The donors were members of the roughly 130-subject validation cohort (separate from the roughly 670-subject first cohort). Assay used: immunoSEQ multiplex PCR; TCRdb lists only in-frame clones, some missing. This sample carries about 120,000 clones, 86% of them seen once, and the ten largest clones take 4.9%. With regard to this clone: Its specificity is unknown.

The specimen was PBMCs. This chain uses TRBV2 with TRBJ2-3, with TRBD2 matching over 9 bases. The TCR originated in a man aged 18 to 29 in good health and CMV-seronegative. The CDR3 loop reads CASSDSALAGTTDTQYF. The CDR3 DNA reads as TGTGCCAGCAGTGATAGCGCGCTAGCGGGAACCACAGATACGCAGTATTTT.